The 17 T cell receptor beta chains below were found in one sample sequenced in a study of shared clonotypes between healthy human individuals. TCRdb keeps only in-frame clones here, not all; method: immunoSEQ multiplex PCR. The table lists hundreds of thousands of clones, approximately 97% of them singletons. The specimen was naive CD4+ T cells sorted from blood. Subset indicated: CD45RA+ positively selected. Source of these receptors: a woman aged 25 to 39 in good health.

The CDR3 loop reads CASSYKLGPNYEQYF. The CDR3 DNA reads TGTGCCAGCAGTTATAAGTTGGGACCGAACTACGAGCAGTACTTC. The chain carries TRBV6-5 and TRBJ2-7; D could derive from TRBD1 or TRBD2 (5 bases each). The CDR3 loop spans 15 amino acids. CDR1 is MNHEY and CDR2 is SVGAGI in the germline V gene. The V gene lost 3 bases and the J gene lost 3 bases, with 15 bases spanning the gap.

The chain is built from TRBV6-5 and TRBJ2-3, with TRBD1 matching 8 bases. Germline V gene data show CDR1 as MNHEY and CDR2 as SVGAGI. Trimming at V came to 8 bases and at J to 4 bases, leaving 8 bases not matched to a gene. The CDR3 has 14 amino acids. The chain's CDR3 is CASSQGARADTQYF. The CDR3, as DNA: TGTGCCAGCTCCCAGGGGGCGAGGGCAGATACGCAGTATTTT.

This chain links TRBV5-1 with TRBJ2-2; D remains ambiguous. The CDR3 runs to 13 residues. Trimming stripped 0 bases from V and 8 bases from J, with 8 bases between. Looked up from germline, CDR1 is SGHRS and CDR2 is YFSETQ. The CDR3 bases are TGCGCCAGCAGCTTGGTAGGGTCTGGGGAGCTGTTTTTT. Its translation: CASSLVGSGELFF.

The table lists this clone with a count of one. The CDR3 DNA is TGTGCCAGTAGTACCTTCAATGAAAAACTGTTTTTT. Translated: CASSTFNEKLFF. The chain uses TRBV19 and TRBJ1-4, with D unclear. The germline CDR1 and CDR2 sequences are LNHDA and SQIVND (reference sequence). CDR3 length: 12 residues. Between the trimmed V and J ends, which lost 4 bases and 5 bases, there was a span of 5 bases.

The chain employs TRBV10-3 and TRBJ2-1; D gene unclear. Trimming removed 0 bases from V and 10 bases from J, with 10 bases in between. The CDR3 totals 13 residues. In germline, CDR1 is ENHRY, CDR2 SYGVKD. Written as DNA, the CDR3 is TGTGCCATCAGTGAGTCAGTCGCCTTGGAGCAGTTCTTC. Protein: CAISESVALEQFF.

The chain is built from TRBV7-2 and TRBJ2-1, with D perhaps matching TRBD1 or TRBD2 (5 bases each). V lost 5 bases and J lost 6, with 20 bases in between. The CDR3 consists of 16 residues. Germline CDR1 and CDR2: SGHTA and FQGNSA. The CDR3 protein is CASSVTLGTPGNEQFF. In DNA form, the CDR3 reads TGTGCCAGCAGCGTAACCCTCGGGACCCCTGGCAATGAGCAGTTCTTC.

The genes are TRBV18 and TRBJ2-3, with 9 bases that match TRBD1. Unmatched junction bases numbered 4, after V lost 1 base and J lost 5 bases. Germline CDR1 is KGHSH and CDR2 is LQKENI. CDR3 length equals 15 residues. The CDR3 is CASSPRGQGIDTQYF. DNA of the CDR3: TGTGCCAGCTCACCACGGGGACAGGGTATAGATACGCAGTATTTT.

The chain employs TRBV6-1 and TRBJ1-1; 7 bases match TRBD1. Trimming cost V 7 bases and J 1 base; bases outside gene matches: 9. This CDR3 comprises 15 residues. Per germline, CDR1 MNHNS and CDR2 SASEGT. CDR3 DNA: TGTGCCAGCATCCCATGGGAGGGGGCGAACACTGAAGCTTTCTTT. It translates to CASIPWEGANTEAFF.

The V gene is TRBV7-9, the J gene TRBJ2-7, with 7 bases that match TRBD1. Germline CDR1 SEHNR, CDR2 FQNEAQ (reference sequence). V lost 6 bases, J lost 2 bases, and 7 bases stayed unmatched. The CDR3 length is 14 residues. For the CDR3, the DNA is TGTGCCAGCAGGGCGGCAGGGGGAACCTACGAGCAGTACTTC. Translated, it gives CASRAAGGTYEQYF.

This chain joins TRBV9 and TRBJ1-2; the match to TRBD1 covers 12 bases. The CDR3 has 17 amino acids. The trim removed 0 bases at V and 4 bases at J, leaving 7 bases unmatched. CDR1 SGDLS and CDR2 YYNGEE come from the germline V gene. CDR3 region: CASSVGTGTGGAYGYTF. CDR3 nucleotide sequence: TGTGCCAGCAGCGTAGGGACCGGGACAGGGGGCGCCTATGGCTACACCTTC.

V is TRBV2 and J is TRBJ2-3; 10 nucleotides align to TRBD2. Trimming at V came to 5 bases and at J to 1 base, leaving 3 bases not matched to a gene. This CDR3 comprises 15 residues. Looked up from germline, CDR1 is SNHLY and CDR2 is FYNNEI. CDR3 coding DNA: TGTGCCAGCAGTAAAGGACTAGCGGGCACAGATACGCAGTATTTT. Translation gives CASSKGLAGTDTQYF.

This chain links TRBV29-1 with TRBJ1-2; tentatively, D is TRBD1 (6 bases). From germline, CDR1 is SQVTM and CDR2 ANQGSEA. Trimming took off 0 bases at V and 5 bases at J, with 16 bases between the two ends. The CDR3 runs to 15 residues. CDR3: CSVEELDSYLYGYTF. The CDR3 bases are TGCAGCGTTGAAGAATTGGACAGTTACTTGTATGGCTACACCTTC.

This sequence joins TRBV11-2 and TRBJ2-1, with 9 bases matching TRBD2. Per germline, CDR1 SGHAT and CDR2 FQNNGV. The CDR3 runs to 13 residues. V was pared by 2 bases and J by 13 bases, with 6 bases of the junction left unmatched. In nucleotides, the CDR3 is TGTGCCAGCAGCTTACGAAGACTAGCGGCACAGTTCTTC. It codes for CASSLRRLAAQFF.

CDR3 residues: CASSPNSGIYEQYF. CDR3 sequence (DNA): TGTGCCAGCAGCCCGAATAGCGGGATCTACGAGCAGTACTTC. The chain recombines TRBV16 with TRBJ2-7, with 8 bases aligning to TRBD2. CDR3 size: 14 residues. Germline V gene sequence: CDR1 KGHSY, CDR2 FQNENV. J was trimmed by 3 bases and V by 4 bases; bases with no gene match: 5.

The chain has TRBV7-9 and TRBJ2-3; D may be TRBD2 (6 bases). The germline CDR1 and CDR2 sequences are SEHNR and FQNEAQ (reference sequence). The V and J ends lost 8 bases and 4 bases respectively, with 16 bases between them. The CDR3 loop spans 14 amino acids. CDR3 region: CASWETGRPDTQYF. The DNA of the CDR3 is TGTGCCAGCTGGGAGACTGGGAGGCCAGATACGCAGTATTTT.

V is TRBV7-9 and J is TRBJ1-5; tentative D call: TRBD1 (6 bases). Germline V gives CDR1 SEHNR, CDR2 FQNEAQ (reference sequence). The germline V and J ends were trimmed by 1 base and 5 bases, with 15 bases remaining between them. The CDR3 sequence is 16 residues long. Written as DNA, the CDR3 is TGTGCCAGCAGCTTAGTCCCTCGGGACACCGATCAGCCCCAGCATTTT. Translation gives CASSLVPRDTDQPQHF.

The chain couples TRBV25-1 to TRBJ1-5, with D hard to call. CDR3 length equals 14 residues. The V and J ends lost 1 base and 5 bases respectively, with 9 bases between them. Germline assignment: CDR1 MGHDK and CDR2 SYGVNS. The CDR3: CASSELRWDQPQHF. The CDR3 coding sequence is TGTGCCAGCAGTGAATTGAGGTGGGATCAGCCCCAGCATTTT.